This T cell receptor beta chain emerged from a study of human T cells and chemical hapten exposure (dated by TCRdb to the early 2020s). Regarding the study in general: For sensitization, 2% DPC in acetone was applied to a roughly 2 cm by roughly 2 cm area of upper inner arm skin. Throughout the approximately 26-week study period, patients were also given weekly therapeutic DPC doses on the scalp. Patch testing was done on the upper back using Finn chambers containing 0.01% DPC, and results were scored after 6 days according to International Contact Dermatitis Research Group standards. Twenty-nine alopecia patients provided blood for TCR sequencing at one to four time points (pre-sensitization, 2, 6 and 24 weeks). The patient cohort, mostly female, included alopecia areata with under or over 50% scalp involvement, alopecia totalis and alopecia universalis. Blood samples were taken from patients before sensitization (week 0) and at 2, 6 and about 24 weeks after DPC sensitization. Libraries were pooled for sequencing, and per-sample TCR yields varied mainly because of small differences in library volumes within the pool. The study tracked peripheral blood TCR repertoire changes in vivo during primary and secondary sensitization to the hapten diphenylcyclopropenone (DPC) in alopecia patients. The full study reports these points: DPC sensitization did not change how many TCRs were above 1 in 1000 frequency, and no evidence was found of alterations in global repertoire structure. A positive correlation was found between the number of PT1 expanded TCRs and patch test score, with significance reached at thresholds 8, 16 and 32 but not 4. Compared with pre-sensitization or healthy control sets, expanded TCRs formed significantly more large CDR3 similarity clusters, which is consistent with antigen-driven responses. All patients had alopecia, a presumed autoimmune disease, so their immune response might differ from that of healthy individuals. Repeated subsampling changed both the strength of the expansion versus patch-test correlation and the threshold at which that correlation became significant.

There are 13 amino acids in the CDR3, from cysteine to phenylalanine inclusive. Only the CDR3 portion is preserved as DNA: 39 bases, with reading frame beginning at the first base. CDR1 and CDR2, per the germline V gene, are KGHSH and LQKENI. V drops 3 bases and J drops 4 bases, leaving 9 bases in between. Receptors were amplified or captured by RACE. Sequencing used a NextSeq 500. During library preparation, unique molecular identifiers were attached to individual cDNA molecules so that TCRs could be counted in a quantitative, reproducible way. For every blood RNA sample, sequencing covered both the TCR alpha and TCR beta chains. Turning to the authors' computational methods: Samples had a median of approximately 96,000 TCRs, with a range from 23,224 to 690,600. V, J and CDR3 annotation of the TCR reads was performed with the Decombinator software suite. For the PS versus PT1 abundance plots, all samples were subsampled to the same number of TCRs (28,000). Expanded TCRs were defined as absent before sensitization and observed at least eight times at the 2-week time point. In TCRdb, the public reads were trimmed at Q25 with fastp and aligned with MiXCR, with productive beta chains retained. Identical CDR3 proteins give one entry, which carries the most common genes and DNA. The V and J calls follow TCRdb's processing rather than the paper's. The sample yields roughly 84,000 distinct CDR3 sequences; 10% to 14% were counted once. Jointly, the top ten make up about 3.5% of the sample.

This clonotype was observed many times. The antigen it binds to is not known. Base qualities are not provided; no much larger clone lies one nucleotide away. What this sample's time point label stands for: patch test 3, about 24 weeks after DPC sensitization. This specimen's treatment or condition label, per the study, means: therapeutic diphenylcyclopropenone sensitization with weekly scalp DPC. At every patch-test visit, the blood draw took place before the patch test was put on. Eligible patients were aged 18 to 70, diagnosed with alopecia, deemed suitable for DPC therapy, and excluded if pregnant. Total RNA was isolated from unfractionated whole blood collected in Tempus Blood RNA tubes.

Specimen: whole blood, collected in connection with sensitization to the hapten diphenylcyclopropenone (DPC). This receptor was identified in a woman between 50 and 59 years old with alopecia areata. Some clones in this sample may be carry-over from other donors' samples. The chain is assembled from TRBV18 and TRBJ2-5; the D gene assignment is ambiguous. The CDR3: CASSPGYGETQYF. In nucleotide form, the sequence is TGTGCCAGCTCACCCGGTTACGGAGAGACCCAGTACTTC.